The 16 T cell receptor beta chains given below trace back to one sample, sequenced in a study of neurological immune-mediated disorders (dated by TCRdb to between 2018 and 2020). Libraries were built with 5' RACE. Data came from an Illumina HiSeq 2500. Clones were called with MiXCR by TCRdb after fastp trimmed the public reads at Q25, and only in-frame beta chains were retained. A single entry per CDR3 protein holds the most common genes and DNA from its merged rows. The sample yields tens of thousands of distinct CDR3 sequences; 13% were counted once. Clones ranked in the top ten supply approximately 14% of the sample. What was sequenced was PBMCs. The receptors shown here come from a woman aged 55-69 years with HTLV-1-associated myelopathy (HAM/TSP).

This rearrangement joins TRBV9 to TRBJ1-1; TRBD1 is a possible D gene (6 bases). Trimming pared 0 bases from V and 3 bases from J, leaving 6 bases between. From germline, CDR1 is SGDLS and CDR2 YYNGEE. The CDR3 has 13 residues. CDR3 bases: TGTGCCAGCAGCGTAGGACAGGACACTGAAGCTTTCTTT. It is translated as CASSVGQDTEAFF.

This clonotype was recorded at least ten times. V usage is TRBV6-2 or TRBV6-3 and J usage is TRBJ2-6; D is ambiguous. V shed 8 bases and J shed 3 bases, with 8 bases lying between them. CDR1 is MNHEY and CDR2 is SVGEGT in the germline V gene. This CDR3 has 13 amino acids. The CDR3 DNA sequence: TGTGCCAGCCTCAAGGGTGGGGCCAACGTCCTGACTTTC. It specifies CASLKGGANVLTF.

This clonotype was counted at least ten times. The CDR3 spells CASSFGGSLSYEQYF. CDR3 nucleotides: TGTGCCAGCAGTTTTGGCGGGAGTCTCTCCTACGAGCAGTACTTC. This chain joins TRBV27 and TRBJ2-7; TRBD2 agrees at 7 bases. V lost 3 bases to trimming and J lost 0 bases; unmatched junction nucleotides: 5. This CDR3 spans 15 amino acids. From germline, CDR1 is MNHEY and CDR2 SMNVEV (reference sequence).

The sample holds many counts of this clonotype. The chain is built from TRBV20-1 and TRBJ2-7; 10 nucleotides align to TRBD2. V lost 3 bases to trimming and J lost 3 bases; unmatched junction nucleotides: 11. Germline CDR1 and CDR2: DFQATT and SNEGSKA (reference sequence). This CDR3 has 16 amino acids. CDR3 bases: TGCAGTGCTAGCTGGCTAGCGGGAGTAATCGACTACGAGCAGTACTTC. It codes for CSASWLAGVIDYEQYF.

This clonotype was observed many times. The chain carries TRBV20-1 and TRBJ1-2, with D perhaps TRBD1 (6 bases). Germline lookup yields CDR1 DFQATT and CDR2 SNEGSKA (reference sequence). The CDR3 contains 12 residues. Trimming shortened V by 5 bases and J by 6 bases, and 13 bases separated the two germline ends. The CDR3 coding sequence is TGCAGTGCTGGCAACAGGGAACATGGCTACACCTTC. As protein: CSAGNREHGYTF.

This clonotype was observed at least ten times. The chain recombines TRBV5-1 with TRBJ2-2; D gene uncertain. In germline, CDR1 is SGHRS, CDR2 YFSETQ. The length of the CDR3 is 12 residues. The V end was cut by 3 bases, the J end by 5 bases, with 5 bases between. The CDR3 coding sequence is TGCGCCAGCAGCTGGATAACCGGGGAGCTGTTTTTT. Translating gives CASSWITGELFF.

V is TRBV19 and J is TRBJ1-5, with D perhaps TRBD1 (6 bases). Germline CDR1 LNHDA, CDR2 SQIVND (reference sequence). The CDR3 spans 17 residues. V lost 5 bases and J 2 bases, leaving 19 bases between the germline ends. This CDR3 is CASSDSRGARGNQPQHF. In DNA, the CDR3 is TGTGCCAGTAGTGACTCCCGGGGGGCCCGAGGCAATCAGCCCCAGCATTTT.

In its sample, this clonotype ranks as medium-sized. The chain joins TRBV10-1 to TRBJ2-1; maybe TRBD1 (6 bases). The CDR3 has 12 residues. The V end lost 4 bases, the J end lost 6 bases, and 7 bases lay between the germline ends. Germline CDR1 is WNHNN and CDR2 is SYGVQD (reference sequence). This CDR3 is CASSGQANEQFF. The DNA of the CDR3 is TGCGCCAGCAGTGGACAGGCCAATGAGCAGTTCTTC.

This clonotype showed up just a few times. The chain couples TRBV5-1 to TRBJ2-1; tentatively, D is TRBD1 or TRBD2 (6 bases each). The CDR3 totals 16 residues. Looked up from germline, CDR1 is SGHRS and CDR2 is YFSETQ. V lost 0 bases, J lost 1 base, and 11 bases lay in between. Here the CDR3 reads CASSLEGGVSYNEQFF. CDR3 DNA: TGCGCCAGCAGCTTGGAGGGGGGAGTATCCTACAATGAGCAGTTCTTC.

This clonotype appeared many times. This chain connects TRBV7-9 to TRBJ2-3; a possible D gene is TRBD2 (5 bases). This CDR3 contains 13 residues. CDR1 SEHNR and CDR2 FQNEAQ come from the germline V gene (reference sequence). V was cut by 5 bases and J by 0 bases, with 6 bases left in between. The CDR3 is CASSRTSTDTQYF. The CDR3 DNA is TGTGCCAGCAGCAGGACTAGCACAGATACGCAGTATTTT.

This clonotype ranks as medium-sized. The chain carries TRBV20-1 and TRBJ2-1, with a tentative D call TRBD1 (7 bases). Trimming took off 3 bases at V and 1 base at J, with 13 bases between the two ends. CDR3 length: 15 residues. The germline V gene has CDR1 DFQATT and CDR2 SNEGSKA (reference sequence). The CDR3 protein is CSASRAGGSYNEQFF. The DNA for the CDR3 is TGCAGTGCTAGCCGGGCAGGGGGGTCCTACAATGAGCAGTTCTTC.

This clonotype was counted ten times or more. The chain joins TRBV20-1 to TRBJ2-7; no clear D gene. This CDR3 comprises 12 residues. Per the germline V gene, CDR1 is DFQATT and CDR2 is SNEGSKA (reference sequence). V lost 6 bases, J lost 6 bases, and 15 bases lay in between. The CDR3 spells CSARLSTAEQYF. The CDR3 coding sequence is TGCAGTGCCCGATTAAGTACAGCCGAGCAGTACTTC.

This clonotype was observed at least ten times. The chain joins TRBV7-9 to TRBJ2-7, with TRBD2 identical over 12 bases. V lost 5 bases, J lost 4 bases, and 6 bases stayed unmatched. This CDR3 spans 15 amino acids. Germline CDR1 and CDR2: SEHNR and FQNEAQ (reference sequence). The CDR3 sequence: CASSLGLAGTYEQYF. The CDR3 nucleotides are TGTGCCAGCAGCCTCGGACTAGCGGGAACTTACGAGCAGTACTTC.

The sample holds one count of this clonotype. The DNA is omitted, as the CDR3 cannot be located on it reliably, and the CDR3 follows TCRdb's listing. The chain employs TRBV5-1 and TRBJ2-7; the table assigns TRBD2, which was not confirmed against the DNA. Per the germline V gene, CDR1 is SGHRS and CDR2 is YFSETQ. The CDR3 is 20 amino acids long, termini counted. This chain's CDR3 is CASSFYICSASIADTYEQYF.

This clonotype was seen ten or more times. The rearrangement joins TRBV20-1 to TRBJ2-1, with 10 bases aligning to TRBD2. The germline V gene encodes CDR1 DFQATT and CDR2 SNEGSKA (reference sequence). The V gene end was trimmed by 1 base and the J gene end by 6 bases; junction bases not matched to a gene: 6. The CDR3 contains 15 residues. The CDR3: CSARAPRTSGNEQFF. DNA of the CDR3: TGCAGTGCTAGAGCCCCTCGGACTAGCGGCAATGAGCAGTTCTTC.

This clonotype was seen a handful of times. The rearrangement links TRBV24-1 to TRBJ1-2, with no clear D. This CDR3 is 12 amino acids long. Germline V gene data show CDR1 as KGHDR and CDR2 as SFDVKD. Trimming took off 3 bases at V and 8 bases at J, with 9 bases between the two ends. CDR3 in DNA: TGTGCCACCAGTGATCGATCGGGAGGCTACACCTTC. Encoded protein: CATSDRSGGYTF.